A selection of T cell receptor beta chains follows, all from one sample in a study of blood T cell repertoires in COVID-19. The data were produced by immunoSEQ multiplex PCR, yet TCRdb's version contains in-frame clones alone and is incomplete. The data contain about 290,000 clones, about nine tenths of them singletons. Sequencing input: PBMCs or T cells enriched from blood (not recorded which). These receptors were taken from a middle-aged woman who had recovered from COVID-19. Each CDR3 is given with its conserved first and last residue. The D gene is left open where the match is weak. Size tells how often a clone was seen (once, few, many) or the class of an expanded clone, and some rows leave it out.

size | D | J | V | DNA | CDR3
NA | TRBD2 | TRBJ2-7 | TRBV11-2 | TGTGCCAGCAGCTTTAGCCAGCGGGGGGGCAAGTTTGAGCAGTACTTC | CASSFSQRGGKFEQYF
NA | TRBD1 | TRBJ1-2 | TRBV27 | TGTGCCAGCAGCCCTCCTGGACAGGGGGCGCTTCATGGCTACACCTTC | CASSPPGQGALHGYTF
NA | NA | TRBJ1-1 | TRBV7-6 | TGTGCCAGCAGCTTACTAGGAACCCCTATCCTGACCACTGAAGCTTTCTTT | CASSLLGTPILTTEAFF
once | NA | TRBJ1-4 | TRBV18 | TGTGCCAGCTCACCTACAGGGAGGGATGAAAAACTGTTTTTT | CASSPTGRDEKLFF
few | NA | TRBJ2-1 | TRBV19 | TGTGCCAGTAGCCGACAGAGAAGCACCTACAATGAGCAGTTCTTC | CASSRQRSTYNEQFF
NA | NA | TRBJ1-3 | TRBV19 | TGTGCCAGTAGTATTGAGATGAGGGCTACTGGAAACACCATATATTTT | CASSIEMRATGNTIYF
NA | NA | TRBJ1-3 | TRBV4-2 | TGTGCCAGCAGCCAAGATTCCAGGGCCCGGGGGGGAAACACCATATATTTT | CASSQDSRARGGNTIYF
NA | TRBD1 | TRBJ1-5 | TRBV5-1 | TGCGCCAGCAGCCCCGGGACAGGCGATCAGCCCCAGCATTTT | CASSPGTGDQPQHF
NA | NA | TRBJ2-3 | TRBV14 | TGTGCCAGCAGCCAAGACAGGGCCCCCACAGATACGCAGTATTTT | CASSQDRAPTDTQYF
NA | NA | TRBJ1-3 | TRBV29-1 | TGCAGCGCTGGTAGCGGTGGCTCTGGAAACACCATATATTTT | CSAGSGGSGNTIYF
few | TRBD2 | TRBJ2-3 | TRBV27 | TGTGCCAGCAGACGACTAGCGGGAGGGTCTCCAGATACGCAGTATTTT | CASRRLAGGSPDTQYF
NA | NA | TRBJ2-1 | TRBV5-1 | TGCGCCAGCAGCTATGAGACAGGCTATGGATACAATGAGCAGTTCTTC | CASSYETGYGYNEQFF
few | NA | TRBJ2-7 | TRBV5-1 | TGCGCCAGCAGCATTCGGCCTGCGGACGGGACCTACGAGCAGTACTTC | CASSIRPADGTYEQYF
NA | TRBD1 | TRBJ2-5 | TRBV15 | TGTGCCACCAGCAGAGGGACAGGGGATGGCCAAGAGACCCAGTACTTC | CATSRGTGDGQETQYF
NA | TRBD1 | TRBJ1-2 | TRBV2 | TGTGCCAGCGGACAGGGGAGCTATGGCTACACCTTC | CASGQGSYGYTF
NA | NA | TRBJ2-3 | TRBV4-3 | TGCGCCAGCAGCCCCAGGGGCGATACGCAGTATTTT | CASSPRGDTQYF
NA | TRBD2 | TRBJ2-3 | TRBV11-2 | TGTGCCAGCAGCTCAGGGCGGGGCGGGAGAGGCACAGATACGCAGTATTTT | CASSSGRGGRGTDTQYF
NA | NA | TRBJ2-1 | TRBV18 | TGTGCCAGCTCCCTTACGGGGAGCTCCTACAATGAGCAGTTCTTC | CASSLTGSSYNEQFF
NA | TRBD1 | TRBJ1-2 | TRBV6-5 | TGTGCCCACCACGTGGGACAGCTTAACTATGGCTACACCTTC | CAHHVGQLNYGYTF
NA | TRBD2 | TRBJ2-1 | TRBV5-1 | TGCGCCAGCAGCTCGCGGATGACTAGCGGGGGGGCCAATGAGCAGTTCTTC | CASSSRMTSGGANEQFF
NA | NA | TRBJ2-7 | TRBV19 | TGTGCCAGTATGGCCGGGGACTCCTCCTACGAGCAGTACTTC | CASMAGDSSYEQYF
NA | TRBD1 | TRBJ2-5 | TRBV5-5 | TGTGCCAGCAGCGGTACAGGGGCAGGAGAGACCCAGTACTTC | CASSGTGAGETQYF
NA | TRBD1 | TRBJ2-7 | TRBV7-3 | TGTGCCAGCAGCTTAATTGGACAGGGCGAGCAGTACTTC | CASSLIGQGEQYF
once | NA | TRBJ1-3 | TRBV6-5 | TGTGCCAGCAGCCGTTTAACTGGAAACACCATATATTTT | CASSRLTGNTIYF
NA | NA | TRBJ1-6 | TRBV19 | TGTGCCAGTAGTATAGTTGGGGTTACAGGATCACCCCTCCACTTT | CASSIVGVTGSPLHF
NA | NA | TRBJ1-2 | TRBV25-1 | TGTGCCAGCAGTGATCATGTTCGGGATGGCTACACCTTC | CASSDHVRDGYTF
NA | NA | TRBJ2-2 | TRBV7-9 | TGTGCCAGCACCACTCTTACCGGGGAGCTGTTTTTT | CASTTLTGELFF
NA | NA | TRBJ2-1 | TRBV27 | TGTGCCAGCCGTACCGGTTTTCGAACCCCCAATGAGCAGTTCTTC | CASRTGFRTPNEQFF
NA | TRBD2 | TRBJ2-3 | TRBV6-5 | TGTGCCAGCAGGTATAGCGGGGGGGCCACGGATACGCAGTATTTT | CASRYSGGATDTQYF
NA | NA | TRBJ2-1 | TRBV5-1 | TGCGCCAGCAGCTTGGCGGGGGGCCAGGAGCAGTTCTTC | CASSLAGGQEQFF
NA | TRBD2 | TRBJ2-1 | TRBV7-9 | TGTGCCAGCAGCTTAGGGTCCTGGGAATTGGGAGGGGATGAGCAGTTCTTC | CASSLGSWELGGDEQFF
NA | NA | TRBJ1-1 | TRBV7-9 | TGTGCCAGCAGCTTTCAGGGCCAGAACACTGAAGCTTTCTTT | CASSFQGQNTEAFF
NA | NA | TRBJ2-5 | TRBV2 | TGTGCCAGCAGGGGGCCAGAGACCCAGTACTTC | CASRGPETQYF
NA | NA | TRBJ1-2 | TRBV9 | TGTGCCAGCAGCGTAGATCAGGGGATTGGCTACACCTTC | CASSVDQGIGYTF
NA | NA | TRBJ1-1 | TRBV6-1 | TGTGCCAGCAGTGAAGGTGGGAGGGCCGGCACTGAAGCTTTCTTT | CASSEGGRAGTEAFF
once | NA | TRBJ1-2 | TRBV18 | TGTGCCAGCTCACCTGGTGGGGGCTCTGGCTACACCTTC | CASSPGGGSGYTF
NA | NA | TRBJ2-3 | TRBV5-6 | TGTGCCAGCAGCTTGTCGGCGGGACGGGGCACAGATACGCAGTATTTT | CASSLSAGRGTDTQYF
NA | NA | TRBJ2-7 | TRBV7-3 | TGTGCCAGCAGCTTAACAGGGGACTCCTACGAGCAGTACTTC | CASSLTGDSYEQYF
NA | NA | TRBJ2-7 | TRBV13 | TGTGCCAGCAGCTTAGGAGGGGTCAAGCAGTACTTC | CASSLGGVKQYF
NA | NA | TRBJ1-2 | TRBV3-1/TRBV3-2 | TGTGCCAGCAGCCTGAGAGAAGACTATGGCTACACCTTC | CASSLREDYGYTF
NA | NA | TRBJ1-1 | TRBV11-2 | TGTGCCAGCAGCTCAGGACAGCACACTGAAGCTTTCTTT | CASSSGQHTEAFF
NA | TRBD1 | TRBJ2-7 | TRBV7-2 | TGTGCCAGCAGCCCGACAGGGAACGGCGAGCAGTACTTC | CASSPTGNGEQYF
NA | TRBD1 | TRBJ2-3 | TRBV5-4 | TGTGCCAGCAGCCGGGACAGGGGTGCAGATACGCAGTATTTT | CASSRDRGADTQYF